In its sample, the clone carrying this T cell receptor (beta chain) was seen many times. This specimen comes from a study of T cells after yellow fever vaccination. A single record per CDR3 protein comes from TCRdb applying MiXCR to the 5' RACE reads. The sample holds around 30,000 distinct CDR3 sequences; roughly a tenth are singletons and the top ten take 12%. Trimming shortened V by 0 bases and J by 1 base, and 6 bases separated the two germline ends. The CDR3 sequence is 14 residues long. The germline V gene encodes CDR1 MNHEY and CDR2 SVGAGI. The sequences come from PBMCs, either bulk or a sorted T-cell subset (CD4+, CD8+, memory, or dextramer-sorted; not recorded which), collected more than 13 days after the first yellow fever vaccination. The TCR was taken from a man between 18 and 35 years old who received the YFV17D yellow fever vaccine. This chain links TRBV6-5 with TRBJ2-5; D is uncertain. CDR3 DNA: TGTGCCAGCAGTTACTCTTTAGGCCAAGAGACCCAGTACTTC. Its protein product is CASSYSLGQETQYF.